What follows are 27 T cell receptor beta chains derived from one specimen sequenced in a study of T-cell memory formation after mild COVID-19. TCRdb independently ran MiXCR on the 5' RACE reads; one entry per CDR3 protein. The table lists 200,000 to 250,000 distinct CDR3 sequences, roughly 17% of them singletons, with approximately 3.5% in the top ten. The sequencing input was PBMCs or a T cell subset sorted from them (not recorded which). These receptors all come from a man aged 18 to 35 who had mild COVID-19 (a few samples of this study predate the infection). Cell type and time point are not known.

This clonotype showed up just a few times. V and J are TRBV5-1 and TRBJ2-1, with D possibly called TRBD1 or TRBD2 (6 bases each). Trimming left V 4 bases short and J 4 bases short, with 18 bases between. The CDR3 is 16 amino acids. Germline V gives CDR1 SGHRS, CDR2 YFSETQ. The CDR3 bases are TGCGCCAGCAGCCATAGCCGGGGGCGGGGTTACAATGAGCAGTTCTTC. Protein sequence: CASSHSRGRGYNEQFF.

J is TRBJ2-3 and V is TRBV2, with 10 nucleotides matching TRBD1. Germline V lookup: CDR1 SNHLY, CDR2 FYNNEI. CDR3 size: 13 residues. The trim removed 4 bases at V and 5 bases at J, leaving 0 bases unmatched. The CDR3 DNA sequence: TGTGCCAGCAGTGGGGACAGGGGAGATACGCAGTATTTT. It specifies CASSGDRGDTQYF.

The rearrangement links TRBV5-4 to TRBJ1-1, with D possibly being TRBD1 (5 bases). Trimming took off 3 bases at V and 1 base at J, with 13 bases between the two ends. Looked up from germline, CDR1 is SGHNT and CDR2 is YYREEE (reference sequence). The CDR3 loop spans 15 amino acids. CDR3 nucleotide sequence: TGTGCCAGCAGCTCCGCACAAACAGGGAACACTGAAGCTTTCTTT. Its protein is CASSSAQTGNTEAFF.

In its sample, this clonotype was seen many times. The chain is built from TRBV4-2 and TRBJ1-5; no firm D call. This CDR3 contains 13 residues. Germline V lookup: CDR1 LGHNA, CDR2 YNFKEQ. The V end lost 0 bases, the J end lost 7 bases, and 7 bases lay between the germline ends. CDR3 residues: CASSQDVGQPQHF. The DNA of the CDR3 is TGTGCCAGCAGCCAAGATGTGGGGCAGCCCCAGCATTTT.

V usage is TRBV20-1 and J usage is TRBJ1-2, with D perhaps TRBD1 (6 bases). The CDR3 is made up of 15 amino acids. Trimming cost V 2 bases and J 3 bases, with 16 bases left between them. Germline CDR1 is DFQATT and CDR2 is SNEGSKA (reference sequence). The CDR3 loop reads CSARPQTGGDYGYTF. As DNA, the CDR3 is TGCAGTGCTAGACCCCAGACAGGTGGTGACTATGGCTACACCTTC.

This clonotype was observed a handful of times. The chain combines TRBV7-2 with TRBJ2-3; 7 nucleotides align to TRBD2. Trimming at V came to 5 bases and at J to 2 bases, leaving 7 bases not matched to a gene. This CDR3 has 15 amino acids. From germline, CDR1 is SGHTA and CDR2 FQGNSA. CDR3: CASSQLGGTTDTQYF. The CDR3 nucleotides are TGTGCCAGCAGCCAGCTGGGGGGGACCACAGATACGCAGTATTTT.

This clonotype has only a few counts. The CDR3 sequence is CASSFTLSSGNTIYF. The CDR3 region has the DNA TGTGCCAGCAGTTTTACTTTAAGCTCTGGAAACACCATATATTTT. The V and J genes are TRBV12-3 or TRBV12-4 and TRBJ1-3; no clear D. The V gene lost 3 bases and the J gene lost 0 bases, with 9 bases spanning the gap. The CDR3 spans 15 residues.

The V gene is TRBV10-1, the J gene TRBJ2-7; D is ambiguous. The CDR3 sequence is 13 residues long. CDR1 WNHNN and CDR2 SYGVQD come from the germline V gene (reference sequence). V was cut by 3 bases and J by 3 bases, with 9 bases left in between. CDR3 sequence (DNA): TGCGCCAGCAGTGAAAGCCCAAACTACGAGCAGTACTTC. Amino acid sequence: CASSESPNYEQYF.

V is TRBV5-1 and J is TRBJ2-7; a weak D match, TRBD2 (6 bases). The V end was cut by 0 bases, the J end by 2 bases, with 15 bases between. Germline V gene data show CDR1 as SGHRS and CDR2 as YFSETQ. The CDR3 covers 16 residues. CDR3 protein: CASSLVLGTPPYEQYF. As DNA, the CDR3 is TGCGCCAGCAGCTTGGTTCTCGGGACTCCTCCCTACGAGCAGTACTTC.

The chain uses TRBV5-1 and TRBJ1-1, with TRBD1 identical over 7 bases. V was clipped by 4 bases and J by 1 base; unmatched bases: 7. The CDR3 sequence is 15 residues long. CDR1 is SGHRS, CDR2 YFSETQ, per germline. CDR3 sequence: CASSDPGTENTEAFF. CDR3 nucleotide sequence: TGCGCCAGCAGCGACCCCGGGACAGAGAACACTGAAGCTTTCTTT.

V usage is TRBV6-5 and J usage is TRBJ2-3; D gene uncertain. The V gene lost 5 bases and the J gene lost 2 bases, with 11 bases spanning the gap. The V gene's germline CDR1 is MNHEY and CDR2 SVGAGI. The CDR3 runs 14 residues. The CDR3 reads CASSPVTPTDTQYF. The CDR3 nucleotides are TGTGCCAGCAGTCCCGTGACTCCCACAGATACGCAGTATTTT.

This clonotype was detected a few times. V and J are TRBV7-3 and TRBJ2-3; TRBD2 aligns across 8 bases. The CDR3 is 14 residues long. Germline CDR1 and CDR2: SGHTA and FQGTGA. With 3 bases clipped from V and 6 bases from J, the junction kept 5 bases outside the gene matches. The CDR3 bases are TGTGCCAGCAGCTTCGGGGGGGCACGCGATACGCAGTATTTT. Protein sequence: CASSFGGARDTQYF. The full variable domain, rest sourced from reference TRBV7-3 and TRBJ2-3, is GAGVSQTPSNKVTEKGKYVELRCDPISGHTALYWYRQSLGQGPEFLIYFQGTGAADDSGLPNDRFFAVRPEGSVSTLKIQRTERGDSAVYLCASSFGGARDTQYFGPGTRLTVL.

This clonotype was picked up a small number of times. This chain joins TRBV10-2 and TRBJ2-1; the match to TRBD2 covers 12 bases. CDR1 is WSHSY and CDR2 is SAAADI in the germline V gene. Trimming took 6 bases from V and 4 from J; bases not matched to a gene: 10. CDR3 size: 17 residues. CDR3 bases: TGCGCCAGCAGACCCACTAGCGGGGGGCCCCGATACAATGAGCAGTTCTTC. Its translation: CASRPTSGGPRYNEQFF.

The rearrangement joins TRBV6-5 to TRBJ1-2; D possibly corresponds to TRBD1 (5 bases). The CDR3 loop spans 12 amino acids. CDR1 and CDR2 from the germline V gene are MNHEY and SVGAGI. The V end was cut by 5 bases, the J end by 4 bases, with 8 bases between. CDR3 in amino acids: CASSHGGYGYTF. DNA of the CDR3: TGTGCCAGCAGTCATGGGGGCTATGGCTACACCTTC.

This clonotype was recorded a few times. The chain joins TRBV20-1 to TRBJ2-2; 8 bases are a match to TRBD1. Germline V gene data show CDR1 as DFQATT and CDR2 as SNEGSKA (reference sequence). The CDR3 sequence is 15 residues long. V lost 6 bases and J lost 6; bases outside the gene matches: 12. The CDR3 DNA sequence: TGCAGTGCCGGGGCGCAGGGGGCGCTTCCCGGGGAGCTGTTTTTT. Translating it yields CSAGAQGALPGELFF.

This rearrangement joins TRBV10-3 to TRBJ2-7; D tentatively reads TRBD1 or TRBD2 (5 bases each). The CDR3 runs 13 residues. V shed 11 bases and J shed 6 bases, with 20 bases lying between them. The germline V gene encodes CDR1 ENHRY and CDR2 SYGVKD. CDR3 sequence: CAAQPEGLSEQYV. The CDR3 nucleotides are TGTGCCGCTCAACCCGAGGGGCTGAGCGAGCAGTACGTC.

This clonotype showed up just a few times. V and J are TRBV3-1 and TRBJ2-5, with 10 bases lining up with TRBD2. The CDR3 sequence is 16 residues long. Unmatched junction bases numbered 4, after V lost 1 base and J lost 2 bases. Germline values: CDR1 LGHDT, CDR2 YNNKEL (reference sequence). The CDR3 DNA sequence: TGTGCCAGCAGCCAAGGGGTAGCGGGGGGTCAAGAGACCCAGTACTTC. This codes for CASSQGVAGGQETQYF.

There are many counts of this clonotype. J is TRBJ2-3 and V is TRBV20-1, with TRBD2 matching over 8 bases. Germline lookup yields CDR1 DFQATT and CDR2 SNEGSKA (reference sequence). The ends lost 2 bases at V and 0 bases at J; junction bases unmatched: 13. The CDR3 is 18 residues long. CDR3 DNA sequence: TGCAGTGCTAGATTACCCCAAGGGCGGGGGGCTAGCACAGATACGCAGTATTTT. As protein: CSARLPQGRGASTDTQYF.

This clonotype has ten or more counts. In DNA form, the CDR3 reads TGTGCCAGCAGCCAAGATGACAGGGAGAAGTACTTC. This codes for CASSQDDREKYF. V gene TRBV4-2 combines with J gene TRBJ2-4; 7 bases fit TRBD1. V shed 0 bases, J shed 14 bases, and the junction held 4 bases outside the gene matches. The CDR3 contains 12 residues. Per the germline V gene, CDR1 is LGHNA and CDR2 is YNFKEQ.

This rearrangement joins TRBV12-3 or TRBV12-4 to TRBJ2-2; 9 nucleotides match TRBD1. J was trimmed by 7 bases and V by 6 bases; bases with no gene match: 9. There are 15 residues in the CDR3. DNA for the CDR3: TGTGCCAGCAGCCCTCGACAGGGGGGGGACGGGGAGCTGTTTTTT. Amino acid sequence: CASSPRQGGDGELFF.

This chain joins TRBV4-3 and TRBJ2-2; D gene ambiguous. The V gene's germline CDR1 is LGHNA and CDR2 YSLEER. V lost 4 bases to trimming and J lost 1 base, with 7 bases between them. The CDR3 is 14 amino acids. The CDR3 region has the DNA TGCGCCAGCAGCCCACACGTGAACACCGGGGAGCTGTTTTTT. Its protein is CASSPHVNTGELFF.

This chain links TRBV7-9 with TRBJ2-3, with D uncertain. The CDR3 runs 14 residues. From germline, CDR1 is SEHNR and CDR2 FQNEAQ (reference sequence). V was cut by 4 bases and J by 4 bases, with 12 bases left in between. In DNA form, the CDR3 reads TGTGCCAGCAGCTCCCTAGTAGAGTCAGATACGCAGTATTTT. It translates to CASSSLVESDTQYF.

The J gene is TRBJ2-7, the V gene TRBV19; D is ambiguous. The CDR3 is made up of 9 amino acids. From germline, CDR1 is LNHDA and CDR2 SQIVND (reference sequence). CDR3 amino acids: CAAFRALDV. As DNA, the CDR3 is TGTGCCGCTTTTCGGGCCTTGGACGTC.

This chain joins TRBV5-1 and TRBJ1-1; TRBD1 agrees at 7 bases. The V segment lost 4 bases and the J segment 10 bases; nucleotides outside the gene matches: 13. Per germline, CDR1 SGHRS and CDR2 YFSETQ. This CDR3 spans 14 amino acids. The CDR3 sequence is CASSQEQGNLGAFF. CDR3 DNA sequence: TGCGCCAGCAGCCAGGAACAGGGGAATCTTGGAGCTTTCTTT.

This clonotype has just a few counts. The chain carries TRBV4-1 and TRBJ1-1; perhaps TRBD1 as D (6 bases). The CDR3 is 18 residues long. Trimming took off 2 bases at V and 0 bases at J, with 19 bases between the two ends. Germline V CDR1 and CDR2: MGHRA, YSYEKL. The CDR3 sequence: CASSQRQGTAWMNTEAFF. The DNA of the CDR3 is TGCGCCAGCAGCCAACGGCAGGGGACGGCCTGGATGAACACTGAAGCTTTCTTT.

This clonotype was detected only a few times. The chain uses TRBV11-2 and TRBJ2-1; 9 nucleotides agree with TRBD2. CDR3 length equals 18 residues. The V and J ends lost 1 base and 0 bases, in that order; junction bases with no gene match: 7. Germline CDR1 and CDR2: SGHAT and FQNNGV. The CDR3 DNA follows: TGTGCCAGCAGCTTAGCGTTTAATAGCGGGGGCTCCTACAATGAGCAGTTCTTC. It codes for CASSLAFNSGGSYNEQFF.

This clonotype has ten or more counts. The chain uses TRBV5-1 and TRBJ1-5; D is uncertain. The CDR3 extends over 13 amino acids. CDR1 and CDR2 (germline): SGHRS, YFSETQ. Trimming pared 0 bases from V and 3 bases from J, leaving 4 bases between. The CDR3 DNA sequence: TGCGCCAGCAGCTTGGGACCCAATCAGCCCCAGCATTTT. Its translation is CASSLGPNQPQHF.